This is a list of T cell receptor beta chains from one sample in a study of CD8 T cells in Susac syndrome. TCRdb processed the immunoSEQ multiplex PCR reads anew with MiXCR; each CDR3 protein has one entry. This sample yields more than 100,000 distinct CDR3 sequences, of which over 90% are seen a single time; 0.09% to 0.15% belongs to the top ten. Source material: CD4+ T cells from PBMCs. The receptor set was obtained from a human donor in good health. Each CDR3 is given with its conserved first and last residue. D genes are given only for firm matches. Some rows have no size entry. The others give once, few or many, or a class for an expanded clone.

abundance: .
len: 16
d_gene: TRBD1
j_gene: TRBJ2-7
v_gene: TRBV15
CDR3nt: TGTGCCACCAGCAGAGAGGGAGGGACAGGGATTAAGGAGCAGTACTTC
CDR3aa: CATSREGGTGIKEQYF

abundance: once
len: 16
d_gene: .
j_gene: TRBJ2-5
v_gene: TRBV23-1
CDR3nt: TGCGCCAGCAGTCGCTCGACCGGGACACAAAAAGAGACCCAGTACTTC
CDR3aa: CASSRSTGTQKETQYF

abundance: .
len: 15
d_gene: TRBD2
j_gene: TRBJ2-2
v_gene: TRBV2
CDR3nt: TGTGCCAGCAGTCCGACTAGCGGGAGTAGCGGGGAGCTGTTTTTT
CDR3aa: CASSPTSGSSGELFF

abundance: .
len: 13
d_gene: .
j_gene: TRBJ2-3
v_gene: TRBV30
CDR3nt: TGTGCCTGGAGAACGGCTAGCACAGATACGCAGTATTTT
CDR3aa: CAWRTASTDTQYF

abundance: once
len: 13
d_gene: .
j_gene: TRBJ2-5
v_gene: TRBV5-1
CDR3nt: TGCGCCAGCAGCTTGGGTCCGGGGGAGACCCAGTACTTC
CDR3aa: CASSLGPGETQYF

abundance: .
len: 15
d_gene: TRBD2
j_gene: TRBJ2-3
v_gene: TRBV19
CDR3nt: TGTGCCAGTAGTTGGACTAGCGGGAGCACAGATACGCAGTATTTT
CDR3aa: CASSWTSGSTDTQYF

abundance: .
len: 14
d_gene: .
j_gene: TRBJ2-7
v_gene: TRBV27
CDR3nt: TGTGCCAGCGGCTTCGTAGGGGGATCCTACGAGCAGTACTTC
CDR3aa: CASGFVGGSYEQYF

abundance: .
len: 12
d_gene: TRBD1
j_gene: TRBJ2-7
v_gene: TRBV29-1
CDR3nt: TGCAGCGGTGATGACAGGGCTTACGAGCAGTACTTC
CDR3aa: CSGDDRAYEQYF

abundance: .
len: 15
d_gene: TRBD1
j_gene: TRBJ2-3
v_gene: TRBV5-1
CDR3nt: TGCGCCAGCAGCTACGGACAGGAGGGCACAGATACGCAGTATTTT
CDR3aa: CASSYGQEGTDTQYF

abundance: once
len: 16
d_gene: TRBD2
j_gene: TRBJ2-7
v_gene: TRBV6-1
CDR3nt: TGTGCCAGCAGTGAAGGGCTACTAGCGGGAGCCGACGAGCAGTACTTC
CDR3aa: CASSEGLLAGADEQYF

abundance: .
len: 15
d_gene: .
j_gene: TRBJ2-7
v_gene: TRBV7-9
CDR3nt: TGTGCCAGCAGCCGAGGACAGAGTGCCTCCTACGAGCAGTACTTC
CDR3aa: CASSRGQSASYEQYF

abundance: .
len: 12
d_gene: .
j_gene: TRBJ2-5
v_gene: TRBV29-1
CDR3nt: TGCAGCGTTGAACACCTCCAAGAGACCCAGTACTTC
CDR3aa: CSVEHLQETQYF

abundance: once
len: 14
d_gene: TRBD1
j_gene: TRBJ2-3
v_gene: TRBV5-1
CDR3nt: TGCGCCAGCAGCGGGGGACAGGACGCAGATACGCAGTATTTT
CDR3aa: CASSGGQDADTQYF

abundance: .
len: 12
d_gene: TRBD2
j_gene: TRBJ2-5
v_gene: TRBV29-1
CDR3nt: TGCAGCGGCGGGAGGGGGGCAGAGACCCAGTACTTC
CDR3aa: CSGGRGAETQYF

abundance: once
len: 13
d_gene: TRBD1
j_gene: TRBJ2-7
v_gene: TRBV12-3/TRBV12-4
CDR3nt: TGTGCCAGCAGGGGACAGGAGGGCTACGAGCAGTACTTC
CDR3aa: CASRGQEGYEQYF

abundance: .
len: 18
d_gene: .
j_gene: TRBJ2-1
v_gene: TRBV27
CDR3nt: TGTGCCAGCCGCGTGGATGGGAGGCCGATGACATCCTACAATGAGCAGTTCTTC
CDR3aa: CASRVDGRPMTSYNEQFF

abundance: few
len: 13
d_gene: TRBD1
j_gene: TRBJ2-7
v_gene: TRBV7-2
CDR3nt: TGTGCCAGCAGCTTGACAGGGGCCTACGAGCAGTACTTC
CDR3aa: CASSLTGAYEQYF

abundance: .
len: 13
d_gene: .
j_gene: TRBJ1-2
v_gene: TRBV28
CDR3nt: TGTGCCAGCAGTTTTCTGAAAGCCTATGGCTACACCTTC
CDR3aa: CASSFLKAYGYTF

abundance: .
len: 13
d_gene: .
j_gene: TRBJ2-5
v_gene: TRBV9
CDR3nt: TGTGCCAGCAGCGCGAACAGAGGAGAGACCCAGTACTTC
CDR3aa: CASSANRGETQYF

abundance: .
len: 14
d_gene: TRBD1
j_gene: TRBJ1-1
v_gene: TRBV19
CDR3nt: TGTGCCAGTAGTAGACAGGGAGACCTGGGGGAAGCTTTCTTT
CDR3aa: CASSRQGDLGEAFF

abundance: .
len: 14
d_gene: .
j_gene: TRBJ2-1
v_gene: TRBV29-1
CDR3nt: TGCAGCGTTGGTCCAGGAGGCCCCTACAATGAGCAGTTCTTC
CDR3aa: CSVGPGGPYNEQFF

abundance: .
len: 15
d_gene: .
j_gene: TRBJ2-2
v_gene: TRBV9
CDR3nt: TGTGCCAGCAACTTAGGGACCGCTGGGACCGGGGAGCTGTTTTTT
CDR3aa: CASNLGTAGTGELFF

abundance: .
len: 14
d_gene: TRBD2
j_gene: TRBJ2-3
v_gene: TRBV5-1
CDR3nt: TGCGCCAGCACCCCTGGGGACTACTCAGATACGCAGTATTTT
CDR3aa: CASTPGDYSDTQYF

abundance: .
len: 15
d_gene: TRBD2
j_gene: TRBJ2-1
v_gene: TRBV28
CDR3nt: TGTGCCAGCAGGGAGACTAGCGGGAGCCCTAAAGGCCAGTTCTTC
CDR3aa: CASRETSGSPKGQFF

abundance: .
len: 15
d_gene: .
j_gene: TRBJ2-3
v_gene: TRBV30
CDR3nt: TGTGCCTGGAGTGTAGGTCTGGGGGGCACAGATACGCAGTATTTT
CDR3aa: CAWSVGLGGTDTQYF

abundance: .
len: 13
d_gene: .
j_gene: TRBJ2-3
v_gene: TRBV6-5
CDR3nt: TGTGCCAGCGAAACCCCCGGCACAGATACGCAGTATTTT
CDR3aa: CASETPGTDTQYF

abundance: .
len: 15
d_gene: TRBD1
j_gene: TRBJ1-2
v_gene: TRBV9
CDR3nt: TGTGCCAGCAGCGTAGACTTACAGGGGGGAAATGGCTACACCTTC
CDR3aa: CASSVDLQGGNGYTF

abundance: .
len: 16
d_gene: .
j_gene: TRBJ2-7
v_gene: TRBV4-1
CDR3nt: TGCGCCAGCAGCCAAGTTGGGGGAGGGGGCTCCTACGAGCAGTACTTC
CDR3aa: CASSQVGGGGSYEQYF

abundance: .
len: 15
d_gene: TRBD2
j_gene: TRBJ2-7
v_gene: TRBV18
CDR3nt: TGTGCCAGCTCCCCTGGACTAGCGGGCGGGAACGAGCAGTACTTC
CDR3aa: CASSPGLAGGNEQYF